The rows below give T cell receptor beta chains drawn from one sample of a study of identical twins. MiXCR was run by TCRdb on the 5' RACE reads, yielding one entry per CDR3 protein. The table lists about 340,000 distinct CDR3 sequences, around 12% of them singletons. The data were also submitted as part of a second study, on yellow fever vaccine responses in identical twins.

The sample was CD8+ T cells sorted from blood. All receptors come from a woman aged 18-35 years in good health. Each CDR3 is given with its conserved first and last residue. Each record gives: clone size, V gene, J gene, D gene, CDR3 protein, CDR3 DNA. A D gene is named only where the DNA matches it firmly. Part of the rows lack a size; the others show once, few, many or a class for expanded clones.

clone size: .
V gene: TRBV12-3/TRBV12-4
J gene: TRBJ2-1
D gene: TRBD2
CDR3 protein: CASTSDRTSVDEQFF
CDR3 DNA: TGTGCCAGCACCTCGGACCGGACTAGCGTAGATGAGCAGTTCTTC

clone size: .
V gene: TRBV2
J gene: TRBJ1-1
D gene: .
CDR3 protein: CASSNQAFF
CDR3 DNA: TGTGCCAGCAGTAACCAAGCTTTCTTT

clone size: few
V gene: TRBV27
J gene: TRBJ2-7
D gene: .
CDR3 protein: CASSLLARGGYEQYF
CDR3 DNA: TGTGCCAGCAGTTTGCTGGCCAGGGGGGGCTACGAGCAGTACTTC

clone size: few
V gene: TRBV24-1
J gene: TRBJ2-3
D gene: .
CDR3 protein: CATAPGGQLDTQYF
CDR3 DNA: TGTGCCACCGCCCCTGGGGGGCAGTTAGATACGCAGTATTTT

clone size: few
V gene: TRBV7-8
J gene: TRBJ2-7
D gene: .
CDR3 protein: CASSLTRGRYEQYF
CDR3 DNA: TGTGCCAGCAGCTTAACGAGGGGTCGGTACGAGCAGTACTTC

clone size: few
V gene: TRBV9
J gene: TRBJ2-1
D gene: TRBD2
CDR3 protein: CASSVDSGNYNEQFF
CDR3 DNA: TGTGCCAGCAGCGTAGATAGCGGGAACTACAATGAGCAGTTCTTC

clone size: .
V gene: TRBV29-1
J gene: TRBJ2-5
D gene: .
CDR3 protein: CSVEDWSGTQETQYF
CDR3 DNA: TGCAGCGTTGAAGACTGGTCAGGAACACAAGAGACCCAGTACTTC

clone size: once
V gene: TRBV28
J gene: TRBJ2-3
D gene: TRBD2
CDR3 protein: CASSSGSGGRTDTQYF
CDR3 DNA: TGTGCCAGCAGTTCGGGGTCGGGCGGGAGAACAGATACGCAGTATTTT

clone size: .
V gene: TRBV12-3/TRBV12-4
J gene: TRBJ2-1
D gene: .
CDR3 protein: CASSLGQRIYNEQFF
CDR3 DNA: TGTGCCAGCAGTTTAGGGCAGCGAATATACAATGAGCAGTTCTTC

clone size: many
V gene: TRBV5-1
J gene: TRBJ2-7
D gene: .
CDR3 protein: CASSLDNPYEQYF
CDR3 DNA: TGCGCCAGCAGCCTCGACAACCCCTACGAGCAGTACTTC

clone size: .
V gene: TRBV4-2
J gene: TRBJ1-6
D gene: .
CDR3 protein: CASSQEGQNIKSYNSPLHF
CDR3 DNA: TGTGCCAGCAGCCAAGAAGGGCAGAACATCAAATCCTATAATTCACCCCTCCACTTT

clone size: .
V gene: TRBV9
J gene: TRBJ2-7
D gene: .
CDR3 protein: CASSEGGFSYEQYF
CDR3 DNA: TGTGCCAGCAGCGAGGGGGGGTTCTCCTACGAGCAGTACTTC

clone size: few
V gene: TRBV12-3/TRBV12-4
J gene: TRBJ2-1
D gene: .
CDR3 protein: CASSTQDRSASSSYNEQSF
CDR3 DNA: TGTGCCAGCAGTACCCAGGACAGATCAGCAAGTAGCTCCTACAATGAGCAGTCCTTC

clone size: few
V gene: TRBV5-5
J gene: TRBJ2-5
D gene: .
CDR3 protein: CASSLGRLWQPQETQYF
CDR3 DNA: TGTGCCAGCAGCTTAGGGAGACTATGGCAGCCCCAAGAGACCCAGTACTTC

clone size: many
V gene: TRBV12-3/TRBV12-4
J gene: TRBJ2-1
D gene: TRBD1
CDR3 protein: CASRTRQGFIHEQFF
CDR3 DNA: TGTGCCAGCAGAACACGACAGGGTTTCATCCATGAGCAGTTCTTC

clone size: few
V gene: TRBV5-1
J gene: TRBJ2-1
D gene: TRBD1
CDR3 protein: CASRRPGQGYNEQFF
CDR3 DNA: TGCGCCAGCAGAAGACCGGGACAGGGTTACAATGAGCAGTTCTTC

clone size: few
V gene: TRBV2
J gene: TRBJ1-5
D gene: TRBD1
CDR3 protein: CASSPGQGLYQPQHF
CDR3 DNA: TGTGCCAGCAGCCCAGGACAGGGCCTATATCAGCCCCAGCATTTT

clone size: many
V gene: TRBV29-1
J gene: TRBJ2-1
D gene: TRBD1
CDR3 protein: CSTETGTGVKNEQFF
CDR3 DNA: TGCAGCACTGAGACTGGGACAGGGGTTAAGAATGAGCAGTTCTTC

clone size: .
V gene: TRBV7-2
J gene: TRBJ2-2
D gene: .
CDR3 protein: CASSLQPGELFF
CDR3 DNA: TGTGCCAGCAGCTTACAGCCCGGGGAGCTGTTTTTT

clone size: .
V gene: TRBV9
J gene: TRBJ2-5
D gene: .
CDR3 protein: CASSAPRAETQYF
CDR3 DNA: TGTGCCAGCAGCGCCCCACGCGCAGAGACCCAGTACTTC

clone size: few
V gene: TRBV9
J gene: TRBJ1-4
D gene: TRBD1
CDR3 protein: CASSVGGGATNEKLFF
CDR3 DNA: TGTGCCAGCAGCGTAGGAGGGGGCGCAACTAATGAAAAACTGTTTTTT